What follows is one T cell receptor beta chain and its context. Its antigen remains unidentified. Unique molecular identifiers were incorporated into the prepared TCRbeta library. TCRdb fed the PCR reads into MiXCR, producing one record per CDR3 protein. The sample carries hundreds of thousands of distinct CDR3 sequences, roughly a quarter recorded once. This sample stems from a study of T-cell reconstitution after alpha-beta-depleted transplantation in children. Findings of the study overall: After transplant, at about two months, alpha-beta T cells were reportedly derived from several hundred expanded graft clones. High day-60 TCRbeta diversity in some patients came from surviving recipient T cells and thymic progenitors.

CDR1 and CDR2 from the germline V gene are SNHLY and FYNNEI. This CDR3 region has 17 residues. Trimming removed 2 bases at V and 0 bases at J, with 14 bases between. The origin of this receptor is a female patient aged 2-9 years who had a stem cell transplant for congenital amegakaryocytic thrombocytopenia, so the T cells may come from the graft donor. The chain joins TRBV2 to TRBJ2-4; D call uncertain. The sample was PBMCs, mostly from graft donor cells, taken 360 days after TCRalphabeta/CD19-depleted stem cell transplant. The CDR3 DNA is TGTGCCAGCAGTGAACCCCGACTGTTTAAAGCCAAAAACATTCAGTACTTC. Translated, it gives CASSEPRLFKAKNIQYF.